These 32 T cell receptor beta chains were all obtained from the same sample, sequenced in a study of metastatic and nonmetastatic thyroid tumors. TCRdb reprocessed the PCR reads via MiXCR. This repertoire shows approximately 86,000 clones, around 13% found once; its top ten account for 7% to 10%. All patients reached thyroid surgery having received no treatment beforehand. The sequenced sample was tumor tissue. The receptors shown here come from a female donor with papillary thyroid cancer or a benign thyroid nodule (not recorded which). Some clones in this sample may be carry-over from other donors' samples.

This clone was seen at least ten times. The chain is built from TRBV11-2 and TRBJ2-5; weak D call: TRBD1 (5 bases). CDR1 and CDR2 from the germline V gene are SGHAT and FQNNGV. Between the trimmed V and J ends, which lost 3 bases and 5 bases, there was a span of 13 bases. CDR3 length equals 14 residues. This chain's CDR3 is CASSLTAGWETQYF. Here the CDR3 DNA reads TGTGCCAGCAGCTTGACAGCAGGCTGGGAGACCCAGTACTTC.

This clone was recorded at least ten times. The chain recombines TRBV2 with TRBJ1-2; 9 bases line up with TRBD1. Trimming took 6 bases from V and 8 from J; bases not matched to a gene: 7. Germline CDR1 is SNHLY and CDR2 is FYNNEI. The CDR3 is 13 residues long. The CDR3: CASRGQGGGGYTF. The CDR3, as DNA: TGTGCCAGCAGGGGACAGGGAGGTGGAGGCTACACCTTC.

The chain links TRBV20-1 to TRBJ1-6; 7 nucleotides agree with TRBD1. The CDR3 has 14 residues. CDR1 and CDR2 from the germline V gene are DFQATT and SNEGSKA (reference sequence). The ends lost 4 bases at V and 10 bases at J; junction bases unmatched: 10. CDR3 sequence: CSAIPDRTTSPLHF. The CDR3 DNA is TGCAGTGCTATTCCGGACAGGACGACATCACCCCTCCACTTT.

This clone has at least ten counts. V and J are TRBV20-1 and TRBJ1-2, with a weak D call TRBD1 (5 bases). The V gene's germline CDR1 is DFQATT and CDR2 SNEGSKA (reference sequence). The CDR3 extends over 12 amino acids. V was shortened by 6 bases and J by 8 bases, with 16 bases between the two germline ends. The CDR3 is CSASNWGMGYTF. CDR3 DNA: TGCAGTGCCAGTAACTGGGGCATGGGCTACACCTTC.

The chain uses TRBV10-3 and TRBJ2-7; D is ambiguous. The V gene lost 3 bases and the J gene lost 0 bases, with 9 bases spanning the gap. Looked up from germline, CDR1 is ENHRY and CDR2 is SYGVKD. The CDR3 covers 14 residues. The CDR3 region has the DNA TGTGCCATCAGTGATGGGTTGGGCTCCTACGAGCAGTACTTC. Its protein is CAISDGLGSYEQYF.

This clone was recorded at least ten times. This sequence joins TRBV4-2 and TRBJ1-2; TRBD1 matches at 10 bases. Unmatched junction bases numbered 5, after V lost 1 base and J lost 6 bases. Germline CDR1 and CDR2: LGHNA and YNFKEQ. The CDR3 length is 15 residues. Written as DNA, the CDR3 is TGTGCCAGCAGCCAAGCCAGACAGGGGGCTGATGGCTACACCTTC. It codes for CASSQARQGADGYTF.

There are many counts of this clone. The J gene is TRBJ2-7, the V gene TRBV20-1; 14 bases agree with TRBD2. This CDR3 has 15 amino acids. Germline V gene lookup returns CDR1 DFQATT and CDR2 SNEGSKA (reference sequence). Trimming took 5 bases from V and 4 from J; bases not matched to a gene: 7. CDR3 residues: CSAETGTSGSYEQYF. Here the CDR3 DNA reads TGCAGTGCTGAGACCGGGACTAGCGGGAGTTACGAGCAGTACTTC.

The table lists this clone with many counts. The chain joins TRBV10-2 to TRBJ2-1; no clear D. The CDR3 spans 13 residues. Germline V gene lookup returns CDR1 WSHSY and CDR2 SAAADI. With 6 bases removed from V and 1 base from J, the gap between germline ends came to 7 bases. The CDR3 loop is CASSVGSYNEQFF. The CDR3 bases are TGCGCCAGCAGCGTCGGTTCCTACAATGAGCAGTTCTTC.

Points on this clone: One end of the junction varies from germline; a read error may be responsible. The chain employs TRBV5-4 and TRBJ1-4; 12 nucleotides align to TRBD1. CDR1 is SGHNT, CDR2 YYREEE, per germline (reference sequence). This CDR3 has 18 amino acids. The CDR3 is CPSSPPGTGGAPGEKLFF. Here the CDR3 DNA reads TGTCCCAGCAGCCCCCCCGGGACAGGGGGCGCCCCGGGCGAAAAACTGTTTTTT.

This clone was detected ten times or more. The chain's CDR3 is CASSFGGTGRYGYTF. For the CDR3, the DNA is TGTGCCAGCAGCTTTGGGGGGACGGGGAGGTATGGCTACACCTTC. The J gene is TRBJ1-2, the V gene TRBV7-2; D is possibly TRBD1 (5 bases). The germline V gene encodes CDR1 SGHTA and CDR2 FQGNSA. The CDR3 runs 15 residues. With 3 bases removed from V and 5 bases from J, the gap between germline ends came to 16 bases.

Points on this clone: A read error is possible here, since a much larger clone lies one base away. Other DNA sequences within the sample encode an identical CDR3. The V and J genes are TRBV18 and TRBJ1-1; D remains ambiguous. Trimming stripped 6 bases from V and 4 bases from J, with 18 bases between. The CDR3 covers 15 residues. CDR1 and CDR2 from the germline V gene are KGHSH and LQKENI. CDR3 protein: CASSSPPSRGTEAFF. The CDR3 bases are TGTGCCAGCTCTTCCCCGCCTAGTCGGGGCACTGAAGCTTTCTTT. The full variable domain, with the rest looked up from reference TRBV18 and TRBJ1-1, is NAGVMQNPRHLVRRRGQEARLRCSPMKGHSHVYWYRQLPEEGLKFMVYLQKENIIDESGMPKERFSAEFPKEGPSILRIQQVVRGDSAAYFCASSSPPSRGTEAFFGQGTRLTVV.

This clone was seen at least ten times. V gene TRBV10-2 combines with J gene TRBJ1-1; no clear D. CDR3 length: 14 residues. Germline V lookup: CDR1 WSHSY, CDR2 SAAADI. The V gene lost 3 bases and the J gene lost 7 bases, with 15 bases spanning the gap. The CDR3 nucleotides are TGCGCCAGCAGTGATCTCCGCATGGGGAGTGAAGCTTTCTTT. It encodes CASSDLRMGSEAFF.

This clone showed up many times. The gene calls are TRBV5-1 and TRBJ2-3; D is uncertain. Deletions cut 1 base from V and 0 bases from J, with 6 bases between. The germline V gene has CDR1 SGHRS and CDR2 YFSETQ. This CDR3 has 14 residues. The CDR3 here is CASSLPGSTDTQYF. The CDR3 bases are TGCGCCAGCAGCTTGCCCGGGAGCACAGATACGCAGTATTTT.

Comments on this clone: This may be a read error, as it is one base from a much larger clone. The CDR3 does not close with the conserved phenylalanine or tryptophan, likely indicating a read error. Here the CDR3 reads CASSLGGPNYGYTS. As DNA, the CDR3 is TGTGCCAGCAGCCTAGGCGGGCCCAACTATGGCTACACCTCC. J is TRBJ1-2 and V is TRBV9; the D is unclear. V lost 4 bases and J 2 bases, leaving 12 bases between the germline ends. This CDR3 region has 14 residues. Looked up from germline, CDR1 is SGDLS and CDR2 is YYNGEE.

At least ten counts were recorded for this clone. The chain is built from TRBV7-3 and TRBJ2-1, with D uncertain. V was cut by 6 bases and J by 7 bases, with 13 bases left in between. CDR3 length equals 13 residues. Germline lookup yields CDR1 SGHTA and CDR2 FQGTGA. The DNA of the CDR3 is TGTGCCAGCAGTGTAGGGCCCCTAAATGAGCAGTTCTTC. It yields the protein CASSVGPLNEQFF.

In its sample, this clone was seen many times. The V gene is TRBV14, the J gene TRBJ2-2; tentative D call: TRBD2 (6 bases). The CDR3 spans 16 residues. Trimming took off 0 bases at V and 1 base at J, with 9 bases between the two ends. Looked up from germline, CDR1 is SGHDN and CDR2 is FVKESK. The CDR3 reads CASSQDARENTGELFF. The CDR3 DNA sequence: TGTGCCAGCAGCCAAGATGCGCGGGAGAACACCGGGGAGCTGTTTTTT.

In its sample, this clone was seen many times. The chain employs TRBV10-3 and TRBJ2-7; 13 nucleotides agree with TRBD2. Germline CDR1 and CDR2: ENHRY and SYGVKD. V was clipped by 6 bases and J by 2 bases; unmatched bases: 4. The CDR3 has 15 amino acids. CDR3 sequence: CAIRGGTSGAYEQYF. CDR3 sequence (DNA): TGTGCCATCAGGGGGGGGACTAGCGGGGCCTACGAGCAGTACTTC.

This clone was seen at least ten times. The CDR3: CASTGTGERYEQYF. Here the CDR3 DNA reads TGTGCTAGCACCGGGACAGGGGAACGGTACGAGCAGTACTTC. The J gene is TRBJ2-7, the V gene TRBV12-5, with TRBD1 matching over 10 bases. Germline V CDR1 and CDR2: LGHNT, FRNRAP. Trimming at V came to 9 bases and at J to 4 bases, leaving 9 bases not matched to a gene. The CDR3 loop spans 14 amino acids.

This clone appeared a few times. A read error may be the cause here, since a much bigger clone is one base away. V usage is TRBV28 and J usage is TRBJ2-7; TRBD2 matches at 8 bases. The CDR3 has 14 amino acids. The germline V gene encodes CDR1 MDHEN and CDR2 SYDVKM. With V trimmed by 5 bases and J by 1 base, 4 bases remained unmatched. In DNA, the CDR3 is TGTGCCAGCAGTACGGGGGGGCCATCCTACGAGCAGTACTTC. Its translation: CASSTGGPSYEQYF.

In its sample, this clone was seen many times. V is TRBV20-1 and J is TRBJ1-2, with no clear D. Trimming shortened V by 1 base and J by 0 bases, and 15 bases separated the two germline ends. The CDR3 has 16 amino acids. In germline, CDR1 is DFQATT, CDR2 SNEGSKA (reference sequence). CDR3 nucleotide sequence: TGCAGTGCTAGAGCTTCTCGGCAGGTCGCTAACTATGGCTACACCTTC. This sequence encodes CSARASRQVANYGYTF.

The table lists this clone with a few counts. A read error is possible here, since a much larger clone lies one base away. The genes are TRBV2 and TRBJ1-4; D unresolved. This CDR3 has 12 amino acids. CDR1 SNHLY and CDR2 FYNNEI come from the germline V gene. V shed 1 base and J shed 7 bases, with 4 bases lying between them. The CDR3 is CASSEGCEKLFF. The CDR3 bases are TGTGCCAGCAGTGAAGGGTGTGAAAAACTGTTTTTT.

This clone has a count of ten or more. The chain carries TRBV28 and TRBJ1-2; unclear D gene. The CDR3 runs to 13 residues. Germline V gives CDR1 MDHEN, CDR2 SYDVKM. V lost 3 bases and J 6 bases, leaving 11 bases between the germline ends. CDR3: CASSFSQGDGYTF. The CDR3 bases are TGTGCCAGCAGTTTTTCTCAAGGTGATGGCTACACCTTC.

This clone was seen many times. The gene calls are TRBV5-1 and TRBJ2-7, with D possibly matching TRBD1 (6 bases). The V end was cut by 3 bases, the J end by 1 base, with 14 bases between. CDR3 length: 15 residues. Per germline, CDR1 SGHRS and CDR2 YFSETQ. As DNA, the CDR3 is TGCGCCAGCAGCTCGTCGGGGACATTTTCCTACGAGCAGTACTTC. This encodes CASSSSGTFSYEQYF.

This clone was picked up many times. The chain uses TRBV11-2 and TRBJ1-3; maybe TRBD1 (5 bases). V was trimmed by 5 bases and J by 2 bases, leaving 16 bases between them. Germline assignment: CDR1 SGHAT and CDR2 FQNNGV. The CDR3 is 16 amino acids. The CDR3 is CASSHLDRGAGNTIYF. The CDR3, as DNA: TGTGCCAGCAGCCACCTGGATCGGGGGGCTGGAAACACCATATATTTT.

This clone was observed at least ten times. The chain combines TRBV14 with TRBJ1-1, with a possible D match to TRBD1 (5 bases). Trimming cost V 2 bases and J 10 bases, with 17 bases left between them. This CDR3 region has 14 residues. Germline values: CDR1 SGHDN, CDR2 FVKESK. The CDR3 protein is CASSQILGAGSAFF. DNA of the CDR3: TGTGCCAGCAGCCAAATCCTCGGGGCAGGGTCAGCTTTCTTT.

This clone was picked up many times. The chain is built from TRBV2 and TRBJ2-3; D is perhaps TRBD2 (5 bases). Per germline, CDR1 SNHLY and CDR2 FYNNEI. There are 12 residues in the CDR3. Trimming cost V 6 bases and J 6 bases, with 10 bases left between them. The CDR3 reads CASREVADTQYF. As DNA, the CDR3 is TGTGCCAGCAGGGAGGTGGCGGATACGCAGTATTTT.

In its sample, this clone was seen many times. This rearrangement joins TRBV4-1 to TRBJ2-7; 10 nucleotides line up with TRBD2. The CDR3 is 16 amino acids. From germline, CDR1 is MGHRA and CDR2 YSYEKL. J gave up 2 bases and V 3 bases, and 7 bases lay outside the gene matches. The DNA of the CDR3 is TGCGCCAGCAGCCAGTCACTAGCGGGGCAAACCTACGAGCAGTACTTC. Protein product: CASSQSLAGQTYEQYF.

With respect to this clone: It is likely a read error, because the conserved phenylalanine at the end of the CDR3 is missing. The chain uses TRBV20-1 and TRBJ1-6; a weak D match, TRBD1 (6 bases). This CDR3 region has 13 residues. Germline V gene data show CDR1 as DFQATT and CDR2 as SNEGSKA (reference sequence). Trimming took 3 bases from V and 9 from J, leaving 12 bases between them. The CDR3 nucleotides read TGCAGTGCTAGGGGACACGGGGCTTCACCCCTCCACCTT. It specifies CSARGHGASPLHL.

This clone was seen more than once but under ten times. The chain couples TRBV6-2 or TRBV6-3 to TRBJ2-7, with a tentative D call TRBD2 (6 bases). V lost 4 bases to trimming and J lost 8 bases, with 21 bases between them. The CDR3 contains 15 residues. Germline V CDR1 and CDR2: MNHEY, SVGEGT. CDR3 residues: CASSCSGGIFNKQYF. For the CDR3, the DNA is TGTGCCAGCAGTTGCTCGGGCGGGATCTTTAACAAGCAGTACTTC.

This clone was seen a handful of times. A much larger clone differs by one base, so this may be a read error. CDR3 loop: CASWQAGGRQTQYF. CDR3 bases: TGTGCCAGCTGGCAAGCGGGAGGACGACAGACCCAGTACTTC. The V gene is TRBV6-2 or TRBV6-3, the J gene TRBJ2-5, with TRBD2 matching over 9 bases. The CDR3 length is 14 residues. Germline CDR1 reads MNHEY; CDR2 reads SVGEGT. Trimming at V came to 8 bases and at J to 6 bases, leaving 10 bases not matched to a gene.

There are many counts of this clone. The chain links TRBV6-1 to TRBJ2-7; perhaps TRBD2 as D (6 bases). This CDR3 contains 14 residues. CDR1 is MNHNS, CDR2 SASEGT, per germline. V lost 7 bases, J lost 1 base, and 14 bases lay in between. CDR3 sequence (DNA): TGTGCCAGCACCGAAGTGGAGGGATCCTACGAGCAGTACTTC. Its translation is CASTEVEGSYEQYF.

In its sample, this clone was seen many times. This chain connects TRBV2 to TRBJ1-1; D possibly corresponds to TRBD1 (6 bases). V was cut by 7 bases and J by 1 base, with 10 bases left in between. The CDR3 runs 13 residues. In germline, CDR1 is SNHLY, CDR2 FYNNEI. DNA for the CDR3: TGTGCCAGCAAGAGGGGGGGGAACACTGAAGCTTTCTTT. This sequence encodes CASKRGGNTEAFF.